This T cell receptor beta chain is from a study of identical twins. Worth noting for this clonotype: Its antigen is undetermined.

General study findings and limits: Clonotypes of the beta chain that were abundant in cord blood carried fewer insertions (memory repertoires showed none). Weaker excess twin sharing was observed in beta out-of-frame sequences.

TCRdb recomputed calls from the 5' RACE reads with MiXCR, one row per CDR3 protein. The top ten hold roughly 15% of the sample, which has over 200,000 distinct CDR3 sequences, 6.5% to 8% seen once. Germline trimming cut 3 bases from V and 7 bases from J; bases unmatched to any gene: 7. The germline V gene has CDR1 SGHKS and CDR2 YYEKEE (reference sequence). CDR3 length: 14 residues. The same specimen was also included in a second study, on T cells expressing NK-cell markers. That source reports: The study sequenced eight donors, seven HCMV-seropositive and one seronegative. As a fraction of CD8+ T cells, dominant NKG2C+ clonotypes reached about 1.0-7.5% in six donors.

The chain links TRBV5-5 to TRBJ2-7; TRBD1 agrees at 10 bases. Sequenced: CD8+ T cells sorted from blood. The clonotype originates from a woman aged 18-29 years in good health. CDR3 amino acids: CASSSTGGAGEQYF. The CDR3 DNA reads TGTGCCAGCAGCTCGACAGGGGGCGCGGGGGAGCAGTACTTC.